The 10 T cell receptor beta chains in this list originate from one sample, sequenced in a study of blood T cell repertoires in COVID-19. Profiled with immunoSEQ multiplex PCR; TCRdb holds only in-frame clones, not every one. The sample lists 35,000 to 40,000 clones, approximately 86% seen once, with about 7% in the top ten. The sample comprised peripheral blood. The receptors stem from a human donor in a cohort sampled during active COVID-19.

This chain uses TRBV7-9 with TRBJ2-2; 13 positions agree with TRBD2. Germline loops: CDR1 SEHNR, CDR2 FQNEAQ (reference sequence). The length of the CDR3 is 16 residues. Trimming at V came to 4 bases and at J to 3 bases, leaving 2 bases not matched to a gene. The CDR3 is CASSSGLAGYTGELFF. The CDR3 bases are TGTGCCAGCAGCTCGGGACTAGCGGGATACACCGGGGAGCTGTTTTTT.

This chain uses TRBV7-2 with TRBJ2-2; TRBD2 matches at 7 bases. The J segment lost 4 bases and the V segment lost 5 bases, leaving 4 bases of the junction unmatched. CDR3 length equals 14 residues. Germline V gives CDR1 SGHTA, CDR2 FQGNSA. CDR3 amino acids: CASSPLAATGELFF. The CDR3 region has the DNA TGTGCCAGCAGCCCCCTAGCGGCCACCGGGGAGCTGTTTTTT.

This clone showed up just a few times. A junction boundary mismatches the germline segment, possibly from a read error. V usage is TRBV7-7 and J usage is TRBJ2-5, with 7 bases that match TRBD1. The length of the CDR3 is 15 residues. Germline CDR1 reads SSHAT; CDR2 reads FNYEAQ (reference sequence). CDR3: CASSLQGQSQETQYF. CDR3 coding DNA: TGTGCTAGCAGCTTACAGGGACAGAGCCAAGAGACCCAGTACTTC.

The chain employs TRBV3-1 (or the pseudogene TRBV3-2) and TRBJ1-2; 9 positions match TRBD1. This CDR3 comprises 17 residues. The V gene end was trimmed by 3 bases and the J gene end by 2 bases; junction bases not matched to a gene: 10. The V gene's germline CDR1 is LGHDT and CDR2 YNNKEL (reference sequence). CDR3 in amino acids: CASSHSGTGPRNYGYTF. CDR3 in DNA: TGTGCCAGCAGCCATTCCGGGACAGGGCCCAGGAACTATGGCTACACCTTC.

The J gene is TRBJ2-3, the V gene TRBV10-1, with 8 bases lining up with TRBD2. Trimming took 2 bases from V and 0 from J; bases not matched to a gene: 1. Germline V gene lookup returns CDR1 WNHNN and CDR2 SYGVQD (reference sequence). The CDR3 consists of 15 residues. CDR3: CASSEVAGSTDTQYF. In nucleotides, the CDR3 is TGCGCCAGCAGTGAGGTAGCGGGAAGCACAGATACGCAGTATTTT.

The rearrangement links TRBV7-9 to TRBJ2-1; D gene uncertain. CDR3 length equals 15 residues. Germline V gene data show CDR1 as SEHNR and CDR2 as FQNEAQ (reference sequence). V was pared by 8 bases and J by 0 bases, with 14 bases between. The CDR3 region is CASLPLRSSYNEQFF. CDR3 in DNA: TGTGCCAGCTTACCGCTAAGGAGCTCCTACAATGAGCAGTTCTTC. Full variable domain (outside the CDR3, taken from reference TRBV7-9 and TRBJ2-1): DTGVSQNPRHKITKRGQNVTFRCDPISEHNRLYWYRQTLGQGPEFLTYFQNEAQLEKSRLLSDRFSAERPKGSFSTLEIQRTEQGDSAMYLCASLPLRSSYNEQFFGPGTRLTVL.

The chain joins TRBV27 to TRBJ1-1; possible D gene TRBD1, 5 bases. Trimming removed 6 bases from V and 6 bases from J, with 11 bases in between. Germline V gives CDR1 MNHEY, CDR2 SMNVEV (reference sequence). The CDR3 covers 12 residues. The CDR3 DNA reads TGTGCCAGCAGGCAGGGTTCATCTGAAGCTTTCTTT. Amino acid sequence: CASRQGSSEAFF.

Relative to its sample, this clone is medium-sized. V gene TRBV7-8 combines with J gene TRBJ1-4, with a possible D match to TRBD1 (5 bases). This CDR3 spans 19 amino acids. Germline CDR1 SGHVS, CDR2 FQNEAQ. V was cut by 2 bases and J by 7 bases, with 26 bases left in between. CDR3 sequence: CASSLNPPRLGRVVEKLFF. The CDR3, as DNA: TGTGCCAGCAGCTTAAACCCCCCCCGTCTGGGCAGGGTAGTTGAAAAACTGTTTTTT.

The V gene is TRBV28, the J gene TRBJ2-7, with 14 nucleotides matching TRBD2. CDR1 is MDHEN and CDR2 is SYDVKM in the germline V gene. Germline trimming cut 6 bases from V and 5 bases from J; bases unmatched to any gene: 6. The CDR3 has 15 amino acids. The CDR3 DNA sequence: TGTGCCAGCAGAAGGACTAGCGGGAGGCTCGACGAGCAGTACTTC. Its translation is CASRRTSGRLDEQYF. Supplemented by reference TRBV28 and TRBJ2-7, the full variable domain reads DVKVTQSSRYLVKRTGEKVFLECVQDMDHENMFWYRQDPGLGLRLIYFSYDVKMKEKGDIPEGYSVSREKKERFSLILESASTNQTSMYLCASRRTSGRLDEQYFGPGTRLTVT.

The chain couples TRBV7-2 to TRBJ2-3; D gene unclear. V was shortened by 2 bases and J by 4 bases, with 10 bases between the two germline ends. The germline V gene encodes CDR1 SGHTA and CDR2 FQGNSA. The CDR3 extends over 14 amino acids. CDR3 sequence (DNA): TGTGCCAGCAGCTTAATTCTCTTATCAGATACGCAGTATTTT. Its translation is CASSLILLSDTQYF.